The 13 T cell receptor beta chains in this list originate from one sample, sequenced in a study of CD8 T cells in ankylosing spondylitis. Study-wide points: For ankylosing spondylitis blood, a TCR beta motif of about eight highly homologous variants appeared characteristic.

Via MiXCR, TCRdb re-called the 5' RACE reads, giving one row per CDR3 protein. This table holds around 490,000 distinct CDR3 sequences, approximately 5% found once. Antigen specificity for these receptors is unknown. The sequenced sample consisted of blood, either unsorted or a sorted T cell fraction (not recorded which). All receptors come from a male donor with ankylosing spondylitis.

This clonotype came up many times. This sequence joins TRBV5-1 and TRBJ1-1; D unresolved. This CDR3 is built from 14 residues. Germline V CDR1 and CDR2: SGHRS, YFSETQ. The V and J ends lost 4 bases and 2 bases respectively, with 12 bases between them. The CDR3 sequence is CASSQDRSNTEAFF. DNA of the CDR3: TGCGCCAGCAGCCAGGACCGATCAAACACTGAAGCTTTCTTT.

This clonotype was observed many times. V and J are TRBV12-3 or TRBV12-4 and TRBJ2-6; perhaps D is TRBD1 or TRBD2 (5 bases each). Between the trimmed V and J ends, which lost 5 bases and 2 bases, there was a span of 10 bases. The CDR3 loop spans 15 amino acids. CDR3 bases: TGTGCCAGCAGTCCGTGGGGACCTGGGGCCAACGTCCTGACTTTC. Amino acids: CASSPWGPGANVLTF.

This clonotype came up many times. The V call is TRBV28, the J call TRBJ1-2, with D tentatively TRBD1 (5 bases). The V end lost 1 base, the J end lost 3 bases, and 9 bases lay between the germline ends. Germline lookup yields CDR1 MDHEN and CDR2 SYDVKM. The CDR3 covers 14 residues. CDR3 coding DNA: TGTGCCAGCAGTTTATTCAGGGAGGACTATGGCTACACCTTC. Protein sequence: CASSLFREDYGYTF.

This clonotype was detected ten times or more. The chain carries TRBV27 and TRBJ1-4; TRBD1 is a possible D gene (5 bases). The CDR3 has 14 residues. Looked up from germline, CDR1 is MNHEY and CDR2 is SMNVEV (reference sequence). With 2 bases removed from V and 11 bases from J, the gap between germline ends came to 15 bases. CDR3 sequence reads: CASSLAPQGGKLFF. The CDR3 coding sequence is TGTGCCAGCAGTTTAGCCCCCCAGGGCGGGAAACTGTTTTTT.

This clonotype was detected ten times or more. The chain uses TRBV6-1 and TRBJ2-7; TRBD1 aligns across 8 bases. CDR1 is MNHNS, CDR2 SASEGT, per germline. The CDR3 sequence is 18 residues long. Trimming at V came to 6 bases and at J to 1 base, leaving 17 bases not matched to a gene. CDR3 region: CASRKSGTGIFNSYEQYF. The CDR3 nucleotides read TGTGCCAGCAGAAAATCCGGGACAGGCATTTTTAATTCCTACGAGCAGTACTTC.

This clonotype was picked up many times. J is TRBJ2-7 and V is TRBV6-2 or TRBV6-3; TRBD1 matches at 11 bases. Germline V lookup: CDR1 MNHEY, CDR2 SVGEGT. The CDR3 is made up of 16 amino acids. Trimming removed 2 bases from V and 2 bases from J; junction bases left unmatched: 5. The CDR3 spells CASSYTRGQGAYEQYF. The DNA of the CDR3 is TGTGCCAGCAGTTACACCAGGGGACAGGGGGCCTACGAGCAGTACTTC.

This clonotype was seen repeatedly, ten times or more. The J gene is TRBJ2-7, the V gene TRBV6-5; 12 bases fit TRBD1. The germline gives CDR1 MNHEY, CDR2 SVGAGI. CDR3 size: 15 residues. V gave up 3 bases and J gave up 3 bases; unmatched junction bases: 3. CDR3 in DNA: TGTGCCAGCAGTTATGGGACAGGGGGCATCTACGAGCAGTACTTC. Protein product: CASSYGTGGIYEQYF.

This clonotype was seen a handful of times. The chain links TRBV20-1 to TRBJ1-1; tentatively, D is TRBD1 (5 bases). Trimming cost V 6 bases and J 3 bases, with 20 bases left between them. The CDR3 sequence is 15 residues long. Germline CDR1 and CDR2: DFQATT and SNEGSKA (reference sequence). The CDR3 region is CSALRGPRGDTEAFF. The CDR3 DNA reads as TGCAGTGCCCTTCGCGGGCCTCGGGGGGACACTGAAGCTTTCTTT.

This clonotype came up many times. V usage is TRBV3-1 and J usage is TRBJ1-3; a weak D match, TRBD1 (5 bases). V shed 3 bases and J shed 4 bases, with 10 bases lying between them. The CDR3 loop spans 14 amino acids. In germline, CDR1 is LGHDT, CDR2 YNNKEL (reference sequence). The CDR3, as DNA: TGTGCCAGCAGCCATGGGCAGGGCGGAAACACCATATATTTT. Residues: CASSHGQGGNTIYF.

This clonotype occurred many times. V gene TRBV27 combines with J gene TRBJ1-4; 10 nucleotides line up with TRBD1. The CDR3 consists of 14 residues. After removal of 6 bases from V and 7 bases from J, the junction contained 5 bases not matched to a gene. Looked up from germline, CDR1 is MNHEY and CDR2 is SMNVEV (reference sequence). The CDR3: CASSRQGAVEKLFF. The CDR3 nucleotides read TGTGCCAGCAGCCGACAGGGGGCGGTTGAAAAACTGTTTTTT.

The table lists this clonotype with many counts. This chain uses TRBV24-1 with TRBJ2-3; 7 positions agree with TRBD2. Germline CDR1 reads KGHDR; CDR2 reads SFDVKD. The CDR3 contains 14 residues. V trimming: 4 bases; J trimming: 4 bases; junction bases outside the gene matches: 4. The CDR3 loop reads CATSELAGADTQYF. The DNA of the CDR3 is TGTGCCACCAGTGAATTGGCGGGAGCAGATACGCAGTATTTT.

This clonotype has ten or more counts. CDR3 sequence: CASSHIIGGPPTGKQFF. Written as DNA, the CDR3 is TGTGCCAGCAGCCACATTATCGGAGGACCCCCGACCGGGAAGCAGTTCTTC. The rearrangement joins TRBV7-2 to TRBJ2-1; possibly TRBD2 for D (5 bases). V gave up 5 bases and J gave up 11 bases, with 28 bases separating them. Germline CDR1 is SGHTA and CDR2 is FQGNSA. The CDR3 covers 17 residues.

The chain couples TRBV2 to TRBJ1-3, with D tentatively TRBD1 (5 bases). V lost 0 bases and J 3 bases, leaving 9 bases between the germline ends. The germline gives CDR1 SNHLY, CDR2 FYNNEI. This CDR3 spans 15 amino acids. CDR3 bases: TGTGCCAGCAGTGAAGCTCGGGGGATTGGAAACACCATATATTTT. The encoded protein is CASSEARGIGNTIYF.